The 20 T cell receptor beta chains below were found in one sample sequenced in a study of PD-1 blockade in classical Hodgkin lymphoma (TCRdb year 2020). Taken with the paper, the label for time point translates to: cycle 1 day 1 (C1D1), immediately before nivolumab initiation. Every trial patient had relapsed following autologous stem cell transplantation, and prior brentuximab vedotin exposure was what differed among cohorts A, B and C. Using a Miltenyi CD8+ T cell isolation kit, CD8+ T cells were purified from thawed PBMCs through magnetic negative selection. Libraries were made using the immunoSEQ multiplex PCR assay. Entries here come from immuneACCESS through TCRdb and include only in-frame sequences with V and J called. Some clones fail to appear in such tables; in the studies checked, an unresolved V gene covers under half of the shortfall, and the cause of the remainder is unknown. The sample has over a thousand clones on record, more than 60% of them singletons. Jointly, the top ten make up roughly 32% of the sample.

This sample comprised CD8+ T cells from blood, obtained at baseline. The receptors originated from a human donor with classical Hodgkin lymphoma.

The V call is TRBV28, the J call TRBJ2-7; TRBD1 matches at 8 bases. This CDR3 spans 14 amino acids. The germline V gene has CDR1 MDHEN and CDR2 SYDVKM. V shed 3 bases and J 4 bases; nucleotides not matched to a gene: 5. CDR3 sequence reads: CASSFRQGAYEQYF. CDR3 sequence (DNA): TGTGCCAGCAGTTTTAGGCAGGGGGCGTACGAGCAGTACTTC.

The J gene is TRBJ1-5, the V gene TRBV10-3; no definite D call. The V and J ends lost 0 bases and 5 bases respectively, with 8 bases between them. The CDR3 runs 14 residues. CDR1 and CDR2 (germline): ENHRY, SYGVKD. CDR3 protein: CAISESPGDQPQHF. The CDR3 DNA reads TGTGCCATCAGTGAGTCCCCTGGGGATCAGCCCCAGCATTTT.

In this sample, this clone turned up once. This chain connects TRBV29-1 to TRBJ1-2; the D is unclear. Germline V lookup: CDR1 SQVTM, CDR2 ANQGSEA. CDR3 size: 12 residues. V was clipped by 4 bases and J by 3 bases, with 9 bases between them. In DNA form, the CDR3 reads TGCAGCGTTGTAGGGATCGACTATGGCTACACCTTC. Protein sequence: CSVVGIDYGYTF.

The sample holds a few counts of this clone. This chain uses TRBV27 with TRBJ2-2; TRBD2 matches 10 bases. Germline V gene data show CDR1 as MNHEY and CDR2 as SMNVEV (reference sequence). Losses at the gene ends were 0 bases for V and 2 bases for J; bases not matched to a gene: 6. The CDR3 runs to 18 residues. This CDR3 reads CASSLSLAGAVNTGELFF. The CDR3 coding sequence is TGTGCCAGCAGTTTATCCCTAGCGGGAGCGGTTAACACCGGGGAGCTGTTTTTT.

The V and J genes are TRBV23-1 and TRBJ1-4, with D maybe TRBD1 (5 bases). TRBV23-1 is an open reading frame whose function is uncertain. This CDR3 contains 18 residues. V was clipped by 2 bases and J by 1 base, with 17 bases between them. CDR3 nucleotide sequence: TGCGCCAGCAGTCAACGGTATCTCAGGGAGGAAACTAATGAAAAACTGTTTTTT. This translates into CASSQRYLREETNEKLFF.

The chain links TRBV7-6 to TRBJ2-5; 9 nucleotides agree with TRBD2. Germline loops: CDR1 SGHVS, CDR2 FNYEAQ. The CDR3 has 15 residues. Losses at the gene ends were 7 bases for V and 5 bases for J; bases not matched to a gene: 11. The CDR3 nucleotides read TGTGCCAGCAACCCTAGCGGGGACCCGGGCGAGACCCAGTACTTC. It translates to CASNPSGDPGETQYF.

The V and J genes are TRBV4-1 and TRBJ2-5; the D gene could be TRBD1 or TRBD2 (5 bases each). CDR3 length equals 14 residues. V was trimmed by 5 bases and J by 1 base, leaving 11 bases between them. Looked up from germline, CDR1 is MGHRA and CDR2 is YSYEKL. CDR3: CASSLGPLQETQYF. The CDR3 DNA follows: TGCGCCAGCAGCTTGGGACCGCTCCAAGAGACCCAGTACTTC.

The chain employs TRBV5-1 and TRBJ2-5, with 8 bases that match TRBD2. The CDR3 contains 16 residues. CDR1 and CDR2 (germline): SGHRS, YFSETQ. The V and J ends lost 4 bases and 5 bases, in that order; junction bases with no gene match: 13. In nucleotides, the CDR3 is TGCGCCAGCAGCCTTGCCCCTAGCGGGCCTTTGGAGACCCAGTACTTC. Protein sequence: CASSLAPSGPLETQYF.

The chain links TRBV27 to TRBJ1-5, with D hard to call. The CDR3 length is 16 residues. CDR1 is MNHEY and CDR2 is SMNVEV in the germline V gene (reference sequence). Trimming shortened V by 0 bases and J by 0 bases, and 9 bases separated the two germline ends. The CDR3 loop is CASSLSAWGSNQPQHF. The CDR3 DNA reads TGTGCCAGCAGTTTATCCGCGTGGGGTAGCAATCAGCCCCAGCATTTT.

By share, this clone counts as hyperexpanded. The chain uses TRBV29-1 and TRBJ2-7; 7 positions agree with TRBD2. Germline V gives CDR1 SQVTM, CDR2 ANQGSEA. The CDR3 has 12 amino acids. V shed 5 bases, J shed 6 bases, and the junction held 7 bases outside the gene matches. The DNA of the CDR3 is TGCAGCGTTAGGGCGGGAGAGGGCGAGCAGTACTTC. Translated, it gives CSVRAGEGEQYF.

By share, this clone counts as hyperexpanded. This rearrangement joins TRBV6-5 to TRBJ1-1, with 9 bases that match TRBD1. CDR3 length: 16 residues. V shed 4 bases, J shed 4 bases, and the junction held 10 bases outside the gene matches. Germline CDR1 and CDR2: MNHEY and SVGAGI. The CDR3 DNA follows: TGTGCCAGCAGTTTCACAGGGGGCTGGGGAGGCACTGAAGCTTTCTTT. Translating gives CASSFTGGWGGTEAFF.

The chain is built from TRBV19 and TRBJ1-1; D remains ambiguous. The V and J ends lost 6 bases and 5 bases respectively, with 7 bases between them. The germline V gene has CDR1 LNHDA and CDR2 SQIVND (reference sequence). This CDR3 is 11 amino acids long. The CDR3 region has the DNA TGTGCCAGTAGGTTTGGGACTGAAGCTTTCTTT. Amino acids: CASRFGTEAFF.

V usage is TRBV7-9 and J usage is TRBJ2-5, with D possibly being TRBD1 (6 bases). The ends were cut back, 5 bases at V and 3 bases at J, with 16 bases in the middle. The germline V gene has CDR1 SEHNR and CDR2 FQNEAQ (reference sequence). CDR3 length: 15 amino acids. The CDR3 nucleotides read TGTGCCAGCAGCCAAACCGGGACACCGAAAGAGACCCAGTACTTC. Amino acids: CASSQTGTPKETQYF.

The CDR3 loop reads CASSRTLGGGQETQYF. The CDR3 nucleotides read TGTGCCAGCAGCCGGACTCTCGGGGGGGGGCAAGAGACCCAGTACTTC. This sequence joins TRBV6-6 and TRBJ2-5; 8 nucleotides agree with TRBD2. The CDR3 sequence is 16 residues long. The trim removed 6 bases at V and 2 bases at J, leaving 11 bases unmatched. Germline CDR1 reads MNHNY; CDR2 reads SVGAGI (reference sequence).

The CDR3 DNA reads as TGTGCCAGCAGCGCCTACAGGGCTAACACTGAAGCTTTCTTT. Translated, it gives CASSAYRANTEAFF. The chain combines TRBV5-5 with TRBJ1-1, with D possibly matching TRBD1 (6 bases). The CDR3 covers 14 residues. Looked up from germline, CDR1 is SGHKS and CDR2 is YYEKEE (reference sequence). Trimming cost V 4 bases and J 2 bases, with 12 bases left between them.

This clone is categorized as medium-sized (0.01 to 0.1%). This CDR3 is also generated by other DNA sequences in the sample. This chain connects TRBV7-8 to TRBJ1-1; D might be TRBD1 (6 bases). V dropped 4 bases and J dropped 1 base, with 10 bases sitting between them. This CDR3 is 14 amino acids long. Germline CDR1 and CDR2: SGHVS and FQNEAQ. The CDR3 region has the DNA TGTGCCAGCAGCTCAGGACAGCCGAACACTGAAGCTTTCTTT. Translation: CASSSGQPNTEAFF.

This clone was detected only once. The V and J genes are TRBV4-1 and TRBJ2-1; TRBD2 might be the D (6 bases). Trimming pared 5 bases from V and 0 bases from J, leaving 14 bases between. This CDR3 region has 16 residues. Germline V gives CDR1 MGHRA, CDR2 YSYEKL. This chain's CDR3 is CASSLPWDSSYNEQFF. As DNA, the CDR3 is TGCGCCAGCAGCTTGCCTTGGGACTCCTCCTACAATGAGCAGTTCTTC.

Note on this clone: Other nucleotide sequences in the sample specify the same CDR3. This rearrangement joins TRBV9 to TRBJ2-2; 8 bases map to TRBD2. V lost 0 bases to trimming and J lost 3 bases; unmatched junction nucleotides: 1. The CDR3 sequence is 15 residues long. The germline CDR1 and CDR2 sequences are SGDLS and YYNGEE. CDR3 nucleotide sequence: TGTGCCAGCAGCGTAGCAGCGGGAGACACCGGGGAGCTGTTTTTT. Protein product: CASSVAAGDTGELFF.

The rearrangement joins TRBV6-1 to TRBJ2-1; D unresolved. Germline CDR1 reads MNHNS; CDR2 reads SASEGT. V was clipped by 8 bases and J by 5 bases, with 13 bases between them. The CDR3 loop spans 13 amino acids. The CDR3 protein is CASLSGSHNEQFF. The CDR3 DNA follows: TGTGCCAGCTTGTCTGGCAGTCACAATGAGCAGTTCTTC.

The chain links TRBV6-4 to TRBJ2-5, with 12 bases that match TRBD2. CDR1 and CDR2 (germline): MRHNA, SNTAGT. The CDR3 runs 15 residues. V lost 5 bases and J lost 5; bases outside the gene matches: 6. The CDR3 region has the DNA TGTGCCAGCAGTAAGACTAGCGGGAGTTTGGAGACCCAGTACTTC. Translation: CASSKTSGSLETQYF.